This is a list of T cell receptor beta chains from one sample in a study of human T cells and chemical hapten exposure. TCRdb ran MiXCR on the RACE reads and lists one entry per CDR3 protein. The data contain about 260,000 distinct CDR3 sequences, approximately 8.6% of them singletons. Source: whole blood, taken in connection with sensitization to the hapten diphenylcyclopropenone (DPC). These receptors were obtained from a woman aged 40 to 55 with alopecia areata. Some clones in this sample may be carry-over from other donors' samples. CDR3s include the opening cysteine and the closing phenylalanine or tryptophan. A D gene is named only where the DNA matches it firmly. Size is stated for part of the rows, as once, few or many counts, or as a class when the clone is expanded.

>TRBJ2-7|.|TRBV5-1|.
CASSPARGAYLNEQYF
TGCGCCAGCAGCCCGGCGCGGGGCGCCTACCTTAACGAGCAGTACTTC
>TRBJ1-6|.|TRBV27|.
CATPGNYNSPLHF
TGTGCCACCCCTGGAAACTATAATTCACCCCTCCACTTT
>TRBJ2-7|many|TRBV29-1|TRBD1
CSVEQGVSYEQYF
TGCAGCGTTGAACAGGGGGTGTCCTACGAGCAGTACTTC
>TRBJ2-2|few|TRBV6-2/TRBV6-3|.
CASSALALSNTGELFF
TGTGCCAGCAGTGCGTTGGCCCTTTCCAACACCGGGGAGCTGTTTTTT
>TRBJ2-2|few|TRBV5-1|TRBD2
CASSLTSGTPGELFF
TGCGCCAGCAGCTTAACTAGCGGGACACCCGGGGAGCTGTTTTTT
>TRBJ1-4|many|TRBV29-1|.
CSVRKGDFGEKLFF
TGCAGCGTCCGAAAAGGGGATTTTGGTGAAAAACTGTTTTTT
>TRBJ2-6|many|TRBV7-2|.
CASSLVAGGANVLTF
TGTGCCAGCAGCTTAGTAGCTGGTGGGGCCAACGTCCTGACTTTC
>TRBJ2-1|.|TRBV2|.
CASITQGEGEQFF
TGTGCCAGCATTACGCAGGGGGAGGGTGAGCAGTTCTTC
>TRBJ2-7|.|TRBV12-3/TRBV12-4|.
CASSFPPPYEQYF
TGTGCCAGCAGTTTCCCCCCTCCCTACGAGCAGTACTTC
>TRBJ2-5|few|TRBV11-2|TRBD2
CASSPNQLAGGPRGETQYF
TGTGCCAGCAGCCCAAACCAACTCGCGGGAGGGCCCCGGGGAGAGACCCAGTACTTC
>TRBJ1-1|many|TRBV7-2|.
CASSPPNTEAFF
TGTGCCAGCAGCCCGCCGAACACTGAAGCTTTCTTT
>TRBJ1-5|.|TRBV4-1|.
CASSQDRGGTQPQHF
TGCGCCAGCAGCCAAGATAGGGGAGGGACCCAGCCCCAGCATTTT
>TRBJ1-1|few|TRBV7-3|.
CASSLNPSMNTEAFF
TGTGCCAGCAGCTTAAACCCAAGCATGAACACTGAAGCTTTCTTT
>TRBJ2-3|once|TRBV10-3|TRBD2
CAIRKAGGDTDTQYF
TGTGCCATCAGAAAAGCGGGAGGGGACACAGATACGCAGTATTTT
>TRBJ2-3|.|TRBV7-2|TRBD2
CASSLTSGASTDTQYF
TGTGCCAGCAGCTTGACTAGCGGGGCTAGCACAGATACGCAGTATTTT
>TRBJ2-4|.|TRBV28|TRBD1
CASSLPGGQNIQYF
TGTGCCAGCAGTTTACCAGGGGGCCAAAACATTCAGTACTTC
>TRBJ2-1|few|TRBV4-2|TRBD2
CASSQGAGLAGGPHNEQFF
TGTGCCAGCAGCCAAGGCGCGGGACTAGCGGGAGGGCCCCACAATGAGCAGTTCTTC
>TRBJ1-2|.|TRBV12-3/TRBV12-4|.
CASSRGQQLGYGYTF
TGTGCCAGCAGTCGCGGACAGCAATTAGGATATGGCTACACCTTC
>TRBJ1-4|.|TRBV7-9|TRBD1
CASSLVGPGGREKLFF
TGTGCCAGCAGCTTAGTCGGGCCAGGGGGCCGGGAAAAACTGTTTTTT
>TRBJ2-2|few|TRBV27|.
CASSFYQGSTGELFF
TGTGCCAGCAGTTTTTATCAGGGGAGCACCGGGGAGCTGTTTTTT
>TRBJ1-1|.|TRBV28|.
CASSLPGLNTEASF
TGTGCCAGCAGTTTACCAGGATTGAACACTGAAGCTTCCTTT
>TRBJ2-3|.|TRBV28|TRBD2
CASGLAAPDTQYF
TGTGCCAGCGGGCTAGCGGCACCAGATACGCAGTATTTT
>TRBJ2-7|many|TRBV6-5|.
CASSYSEVQGGYEQYF
TGTGCCAGCAGTTACTCGGAAGTTCAGGGGGGCTACGAGCAGTACTTC
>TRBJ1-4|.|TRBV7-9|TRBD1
CASSPPGQGTEKLFF
TGTGCCAGCAGCCCTCCGGGACAGGGAACTGAAAAACTGTTTTTT
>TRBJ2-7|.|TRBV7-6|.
CASSLVIEGRYEQYF
TGTGCCAGCAGCTTAGTTATTGAGGGGCGTTACGAGCAGTACTTC
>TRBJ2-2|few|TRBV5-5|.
CASRELSSTGELFF
TGTGCCAGCAGGGAGTTGTCTTCTACCGGGGAGCTGTTTTTT
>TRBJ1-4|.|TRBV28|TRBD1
CASSQTGTGTNEKLFF
TGTGCCAGCAGCCAAACCGGGACAGGAACGAATGAAAAACTGTTTTTT
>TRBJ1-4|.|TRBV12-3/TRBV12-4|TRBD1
CASCGAGTANEKLFF
TGTGCCAGCTGTGGGGCCGGGACAGCAAATGAAAAACTGTTTTTT
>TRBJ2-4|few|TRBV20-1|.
CSARDWALAKNIQYF
TGCAGTGCTAGAGATTGGGCTTTAGCCAAAAACATTCAGTACTTC
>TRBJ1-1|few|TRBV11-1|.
CASSLITGTEAFF
TGTGCCAGCAGCTTGATTACAGGGACTGAAGCTTTCTTT
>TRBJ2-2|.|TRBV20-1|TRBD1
CSARASDRGTGELFF
TGCAGTGCTAGGGCGTCCGACAGGGGAACCGGGGAGCTGTTTTTT
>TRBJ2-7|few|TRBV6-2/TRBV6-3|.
CASSYAQNYEQYF
TGTGCCAGCAGTTATGCCCAAAACTACGAGCAGTACTTC
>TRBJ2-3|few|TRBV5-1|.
CASSLAGRALIDTQYF
TGCGCCAGCAGCTTGGCCGGCAGGGCCCTAATTGATACGCAGTATTTT
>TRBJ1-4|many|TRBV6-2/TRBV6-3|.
CASRPRIELEKLFF
TGTGCCAGCCGGCCCCGAATTGAATTGGAAAAACTGTTTTTT
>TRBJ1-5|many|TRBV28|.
CASSLLRANQPQHF
.
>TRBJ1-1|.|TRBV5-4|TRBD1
CASSSRGRMNTEAFF
TGTGCCAGCAGCTCCAGGGGGCGGATGAACACTGAAGCTTTCTTT
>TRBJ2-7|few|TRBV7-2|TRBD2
CASSLGYITSGSGYEQYF
TGTGCCAGCAGCTTAGGATACATAACTAGCGGGAGCGGCTACGAGCAGTACTTC
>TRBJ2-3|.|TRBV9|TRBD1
CASSVGQRTDTQYF
TGTGCCAGCAGCGTGGGACAGCGCACAGATACGCAGTATTTT
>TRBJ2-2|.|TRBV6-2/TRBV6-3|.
CASSRMVGSNTGELFF
TGTGCCAGCAGTCGTATGGTGGGATCGAACACCGGGGAGCTGTTTTTT
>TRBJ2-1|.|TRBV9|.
CASSVLGGRYNEQFF
TGTGCCAGCAGCGTACTGGGGGGTAGATACAATGAGCAGTTCTTC
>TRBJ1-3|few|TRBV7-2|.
CASSSDQGGSGNTIYF
TGTGCCAGCAGCTCAGATCAAGGTGGCTCTGGAAACACCATATATTTT
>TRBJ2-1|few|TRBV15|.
CASEVWQFF
TGTGCCTCCGAGGTATGGCAGTTCTTC
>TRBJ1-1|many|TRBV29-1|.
CSVEAAGTNTEAFF
TGCAGCGTTGAGGCCGCGGGGACGAACACTGAAGCTTTCTTT
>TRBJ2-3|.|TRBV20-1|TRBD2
CSARTLAGATDTQYF
TGCAGTGCTAGGACCCTAGCGGGAGCGACAGATACGCAGTATTTT
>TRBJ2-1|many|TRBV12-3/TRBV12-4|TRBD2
CASRSLALEQFF
TGTGCCAGCAGATCACTAGCGCTCGAGCAGTTCTTC
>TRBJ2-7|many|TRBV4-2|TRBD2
CASSHPSGMKLYEQYF
TGTGCCAGCAGCCACCCTAGCGGGATGAAGCTCTACGAGCAGTACTTC
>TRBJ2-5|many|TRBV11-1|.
CASSSGETQYF
TGTGCCAGCAGCTCCGGGGAGACCCAGTACTTC
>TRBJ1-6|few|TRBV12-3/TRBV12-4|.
CASSLGGTDSPLHF
TGTGCCAGCAGTTTGGGAGGGACGGATTCACCCCTCCACTTT
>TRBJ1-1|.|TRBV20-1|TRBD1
CSATRTGGEAFF
TGCAGTGCTACCAGGACAGGGGGCGAAGCTTTCTTT
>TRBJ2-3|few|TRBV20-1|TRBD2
CSARVAGRLDTQYF
TGCAGTGCTAGAGTAGCGGGAAGGTTGGATACGCAGTATTTT
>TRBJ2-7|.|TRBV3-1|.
CASSFSNRKTYEQYF
TGTGCCAGCAGCTTTTCGAATCGGAAGACCTACGAGCAGTACTTC
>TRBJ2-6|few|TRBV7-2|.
CASSFYLISGANVLTF
TGTGCCAGCAGCTTCTATCTGATCTCTGGGGCCAACGTCCTGACTTTC
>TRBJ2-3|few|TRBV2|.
CASSQDSTFTDTQYF
TGTGCCAGCAGCCAGGATTCCACTTTCACAGATACGCAGTATTTT
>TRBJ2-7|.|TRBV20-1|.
CSATGKTGLRYEQYF
TGCAGTGCTACAGGGAAAACAGGGCTGCGCTACGAGCAGTACTTC